The clone carrying this TCR beta chain occurred a few times. Its antigen is not identified. The sample comes from a study of post-analysis software for immune sequencing data. Whole-study findings and limits: When patients were compared with controls, a handful of TRBV segments were more frequent, TRBV5-6, TRBV5-1 and TRBV20-1 among them.

The CDR3 runs to 12 residues. The V and J ends lost 3 bases and 3 bases respectively, with 5 bases between them. Included in the TCR beta cDNA libraries were unique molecular identifiers. TCRdb reanalysed the PCR reads using MiXCR and keeps one entry per CDR3 protein. The sample lists 650,000 to 850,000 distinct CDR3 sequences, around 46% occurring once. The genes are TRBV12-3 or TRBV12-4 and TRBJ1-1; D is ambiguous. Sequenced input: blood. The sequence derives from a girl aged 5-17 years with multiple sclerosis. For the CDR3, the DNA is TGTGCCAGCAGTTTTGGATACACTGAAGCTTTCTTT. It encodes CASSFGYTEAFF.